This TCR beta chain was sequenced in a study of cytomegalovirus exposure and HLA in healthy donors. The PCR employed 60 Vbeta primers together with 13 Jbeta primers. Sequencing was performed with immunoSEQ multiplex PCR; in TCRdb, only in-frame clones are kept and a portion is missing. The sample carries under 150,000 clones, roughly 78% recorded once. The CDR3 covers 13 residues. Germline-derived CDR1 and CDR2 are GTSNPN and SVGIG (reference sequence). On this clone: At one boundary the junction diverges from the germline segment, which might be a read error.

This sequence was found in a woman aged 30 to 39 in good health and CMV-seropositive. This chain connects TRBV30 to TRBJ2-5; TRBD2 aligns across 8 bases. The DNA end lines up better with TRBJ2-7; the J call may be wrong. Sequencing used PBMCs. CDR3 in DNA: TGCGCCTGGACTAATGCGGGAGGCTACGAGCAGTACTTC. Translation: CAWTNAGGYEQYF.